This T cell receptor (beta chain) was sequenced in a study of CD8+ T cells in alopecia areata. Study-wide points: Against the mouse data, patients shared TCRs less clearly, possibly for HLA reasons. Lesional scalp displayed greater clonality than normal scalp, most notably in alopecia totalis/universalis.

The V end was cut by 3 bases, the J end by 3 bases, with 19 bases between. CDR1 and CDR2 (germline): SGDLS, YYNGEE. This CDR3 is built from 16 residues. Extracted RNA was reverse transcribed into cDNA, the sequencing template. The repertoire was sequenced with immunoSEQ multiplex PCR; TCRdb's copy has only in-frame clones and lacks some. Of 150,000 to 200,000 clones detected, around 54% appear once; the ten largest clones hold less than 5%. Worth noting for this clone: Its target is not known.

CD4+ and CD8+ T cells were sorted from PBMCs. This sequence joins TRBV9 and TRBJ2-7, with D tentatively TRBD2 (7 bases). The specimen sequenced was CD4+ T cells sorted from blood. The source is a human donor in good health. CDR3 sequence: CASSAPRGASNYEQYF. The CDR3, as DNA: TGTGCCAGCAGCGCGCCCCGGGGGGCAAGTAACTACGAGCAGTACTTC.